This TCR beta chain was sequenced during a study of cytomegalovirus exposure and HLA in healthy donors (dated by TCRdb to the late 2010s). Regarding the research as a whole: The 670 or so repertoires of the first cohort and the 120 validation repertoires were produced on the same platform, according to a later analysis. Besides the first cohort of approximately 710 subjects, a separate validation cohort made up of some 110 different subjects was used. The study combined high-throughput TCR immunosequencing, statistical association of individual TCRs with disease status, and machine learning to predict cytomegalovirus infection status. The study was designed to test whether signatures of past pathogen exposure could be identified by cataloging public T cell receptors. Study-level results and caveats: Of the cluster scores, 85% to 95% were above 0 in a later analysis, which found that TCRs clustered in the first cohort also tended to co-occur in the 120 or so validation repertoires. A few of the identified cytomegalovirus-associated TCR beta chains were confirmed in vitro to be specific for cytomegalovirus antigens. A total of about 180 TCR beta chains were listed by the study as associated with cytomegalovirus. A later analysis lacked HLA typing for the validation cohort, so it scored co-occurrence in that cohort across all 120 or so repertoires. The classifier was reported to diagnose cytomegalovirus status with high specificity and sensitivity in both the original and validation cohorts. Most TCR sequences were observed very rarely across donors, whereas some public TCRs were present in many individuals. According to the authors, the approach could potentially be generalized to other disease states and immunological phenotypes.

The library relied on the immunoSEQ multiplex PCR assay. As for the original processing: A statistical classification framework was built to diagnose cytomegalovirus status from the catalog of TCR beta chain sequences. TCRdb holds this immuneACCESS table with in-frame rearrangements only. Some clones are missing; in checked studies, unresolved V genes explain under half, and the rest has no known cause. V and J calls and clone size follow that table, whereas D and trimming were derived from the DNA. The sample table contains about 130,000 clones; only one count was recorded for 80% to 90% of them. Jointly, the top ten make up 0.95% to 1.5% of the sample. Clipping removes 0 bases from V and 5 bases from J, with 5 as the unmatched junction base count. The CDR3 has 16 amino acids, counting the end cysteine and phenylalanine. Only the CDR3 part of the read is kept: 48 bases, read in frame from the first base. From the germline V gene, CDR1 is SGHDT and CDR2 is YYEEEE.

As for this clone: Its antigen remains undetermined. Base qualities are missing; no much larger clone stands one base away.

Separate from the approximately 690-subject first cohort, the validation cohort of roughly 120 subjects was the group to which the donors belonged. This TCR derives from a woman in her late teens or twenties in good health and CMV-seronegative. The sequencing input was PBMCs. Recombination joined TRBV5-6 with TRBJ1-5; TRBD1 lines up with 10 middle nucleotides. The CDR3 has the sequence CASSLAGGQGYQPQHF. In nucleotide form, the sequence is TGTGCCAGCAGCTTGGCCGGGGGACAGGGGTATCAGCCCCAGCATTTT.